This TCR beta chain was sequenced in a study of blood T cell repertoires in COVID-19. About the research overall: Acute and convalescent COVID-19 samples came from the United States, Italy and Spain.

Between the trimmed V and J ends, which lost 2 bases and 2 bases, there was a span of 7 bases. Germline V gives CDR1 SGHNT, CDR2 YENEEA. This CDR3 contains 14 residues. Assay: immunoSEQ multiplex PCR; the TCRdb copy retains only in-frame clones and omits some. The table has approximately 250,000 clones, about nine tenths seen once; the top ten hold roughly 1.2%. Individuals aged 18 to 89 years were recruited from fewer than 30 US areas. This sequence originates from a woman in her forties with acute COVID-19. The chain has TRBV11-3 and TRBJ2-1, with D maybe TRBD1 (5 bases). Sample: PBMCs or T cells enriched from blood (not recorded which). DNA of the CDR3: TGTGCCAGCAGCTTAAGACAGACCTACAATGAGCAGTTCTTC. This translates into CASSLRQTYNEQFF.